The entry that follows covers one T cell receptor (beta chain) sequence. Its antigen is unknown. No qualities accompany the bases; no much larger clone lies one base away. This entry belongs to a study of blood T cell repertoires in COVID-19 (dated by TCRdb to the early 2020s). Study-wide context: The collaborator samples originated in the United States, Italy and Spain and spanned the acute and convalescent phases of COVID-19. The repertoires were released in a freely available public database meant as a resource for research on the immune response to SARS-CoV-2. HLA class I and class II types, where available, came from metadata supplied by the sample provider rather than from assay-based typing. Sample metadata almost always included a de-identified subject ID, COVID-19 status, age in years and sex. The material from the prospective study consisted of cDNA or gDNA derived from T cells, B-cell-depleted T cells, or PBMCs. Subjects who had been exposed to COVID-19, were actively infected with it, or had recovered from it provided the deeply sampled blood TCRbeta repertoires that made up the dataset. The samples were drawn from two sources: the first 160 participants of the ongoing ImmuneRACE study, and 950 to 1,500 subjects contributed by 6 global collaborators.

TCRbeta CDR3 regions were amplified from genomic DNA by means of the immunoSEQ Assay, a bias-controlled multiplex PCR. From the authors' description of their analysis: The number of nucleated cells in each sample was estimated from the amplification of reference gene primers within the assay. Sequence reads were collapsed and filtered to measure the absolute abundance of every unique TCRbeta CDR3 rearrangement. For each sample, productive Simpson clonality was calculated by taking the square root of Simpson's diversity index across productive rearrangements. This is the immuneACCESS table as TCRdb keeps it, with only in-frame sequences that have V and J called. A part of the clones is gone; compared with another copy, unresolved V genes explain less than half, and the rest is unexplained. The D gene and trimming were derived from the DNA, and the V and J assignments and clone size from that table. Across this sample there are roughly 11,000 clones, with 82% seen only once. 21% of the sample is taken by the ten largest.

The research as a whole found: The quantity of clinical and demographic metadata differed by source and by participant and was supplied without curation.

Each collaborating institution followed its own protocols to collect whole blood in K2EDTA tubes. For TCRbeta analysis, collaborator samples were shipped as frozen whole blood, as isolated PBMCs, or as DNA extracted from either sample type. This receptor was identified in a human donor in a cohort sampled during active COVID-19. Sequencing input: peripheral blood.

The CDR3 sequence is CASSLVGGAEQFF. The DNA is as follows: TGTGCCAGCAGCTTAGTGGGAGGGGCTGAGCAGTTCTTC. The chain was built from TRBV7-2 and TRBJ2-1; TRBD2 matches 7 bases in the middle. The CDR3 runs 13 residues from the cysteine to the phenylalanine. Of all the DNA, just the CDR3 is kept, 39 bases in frame from base 1. The germline V gene gives CDR1 as SGHTA and CDR2 as FQGNSA. V is trimmed back by 1 base and J by 9 bases, and the junction contains 3 bases that no gene match accounts for.